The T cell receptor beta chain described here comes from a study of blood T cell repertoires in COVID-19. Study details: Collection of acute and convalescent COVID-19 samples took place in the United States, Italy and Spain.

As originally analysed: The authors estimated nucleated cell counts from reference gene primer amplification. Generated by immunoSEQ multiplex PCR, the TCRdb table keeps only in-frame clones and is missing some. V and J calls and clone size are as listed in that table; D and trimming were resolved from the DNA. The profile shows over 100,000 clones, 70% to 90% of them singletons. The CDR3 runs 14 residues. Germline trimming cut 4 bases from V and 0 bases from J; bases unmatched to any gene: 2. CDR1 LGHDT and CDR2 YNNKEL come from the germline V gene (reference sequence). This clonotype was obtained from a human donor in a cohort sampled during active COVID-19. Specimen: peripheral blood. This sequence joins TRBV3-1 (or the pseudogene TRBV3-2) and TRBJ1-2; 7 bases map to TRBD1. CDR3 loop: CASSPQGSNYGYTF. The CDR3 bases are TGTGCCAGCAGCCCACAGGGGTCTAACTATGGCTACACCTTC.